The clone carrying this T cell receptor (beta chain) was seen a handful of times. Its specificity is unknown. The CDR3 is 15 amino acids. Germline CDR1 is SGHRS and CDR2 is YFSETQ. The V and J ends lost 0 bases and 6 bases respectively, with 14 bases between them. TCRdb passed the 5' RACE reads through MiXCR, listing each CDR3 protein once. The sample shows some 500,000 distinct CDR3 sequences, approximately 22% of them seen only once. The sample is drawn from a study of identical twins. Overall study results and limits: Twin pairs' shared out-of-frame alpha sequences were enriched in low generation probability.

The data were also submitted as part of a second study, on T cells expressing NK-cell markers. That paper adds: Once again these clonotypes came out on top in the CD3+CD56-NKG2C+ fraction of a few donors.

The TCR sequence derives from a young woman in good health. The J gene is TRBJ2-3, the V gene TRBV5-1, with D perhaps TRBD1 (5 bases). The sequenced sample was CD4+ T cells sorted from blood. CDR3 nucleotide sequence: TGCGCCAGCAGCTTGGCCAGGGTAATTCTGGATACGCAGTATTTT. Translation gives CASSLARVILDTQYF.